A selection of T cell receptor beta chains follows, all from one sample in a study of blood T cell repertoires in COVID-19. Measured with immunoSEQ multiplex PCR; TCRdb has only the in-frame clones, and not every one. Among fewer than 250,000 clones listed, approximately 91% were seen once. Sequencing was carried out using peripheral blood. The receptor source for this set is a man aged 25 to 40 with acute or convalescent COVID-19. The CDR3 runs from the conserved cysteine through the conserved F or W. The D gene is left open where the match is weak. Size tells how often a clone was seen (once, few, many) or the class of an expanded clone, and some rows leave it out.

clone size	V gene	J gene	D gene	CDR3 DNA	CDR3 protein
once	TRBV11-2	TRBJ1-5	TRBD1	TGTGCCAGCAGCCTGGACAGGGGGCGTTTTCAGCCCCAGCATTTT	CASSLDRGRFQPQHF
.	TRBV27	TRBJ2-3	TRBD2	TGTGCCAGCAGTTTATACCCCTCGAGCGGGGGGCAAGATACGCAGTATTTT	CASSLYPSSGGQDTQYF
.	TRBV30	TRBJ1-6	TRBD1	TGTGCCTGGAGCGCCGCTACCGGGACAGGGTTTTGGGGGGGGATTAATTCACCCCTCCACTTT	CAWSAATGTGFWGGINSPLHF
.	TRBV19	TRBJ1-2	.	TGTGCCAGTTCTATGCCCAGCGGACACTATGGCTACACCTTC	CASSMPSGHYGYTF
once	TRBV7-2	TRBJ2-7	TRBD1	TGTGCCAGCAGCCCCGGACAGGGATACGAGCAGTACTTC	CASSPGQGYEQYF
.	TRBV12-3/TRBV12-4	TRBJ2-7	.	TGTGCCAGCAGTACAGGTAACTCCTACGAGCAGTACTTC	CASSTGNSYEQYF
.	TRBV6-4	TRBJ2-7	.	TGTGCCAGCCGGAGGCACTCGAGCTCCTACGAGCAGTACTTC	CASRRHSSSYEQYF
.	TRBV11-2	TRBJ2-7	.	TGTGCCAGCAGTCTCAGCCCCCCCGGGTGGGACGAGCAGTACTTC	CASSLSPPGWDEQYF
.	TRBV28	TRBJ1-5	.	TGTGCCAGCACCGATCTTAGGGGGGGCCGGGGTCAGCCCCAGCATTTT	CASTDLRGGRGQPQHF
.	TRBV28	TRBJ2-7	TRBD1	TGTGCCAGCAGCCGGGCGGGACAGGGGAGTCACGAGCAGTACTTC	CASSRAGQGSHEQYF
.	TRBV9	TRBJ2-3	.	TGTGCCAGCAGCCCCCGACCCAAGGGGGCAGATACGCAGTATTTT	CASSPRPKGADTQYF
.	TRBV28	TRBJ1-1	.	TGTGCCAGCAGTTTAGTCGGGGGACTACTGAACACTGAAGCTTTCTTT	CASSLVGGLLNTEAFF
.	TRBV6-5	TRBJ1-3	.	TGTGCCAGCCCGGATGGGGACTACTCTGGAAACACCATATATTTT	CASPDGDYSGNTIYF
.	TRBV27	TRBJ2-7	.	TGTGCCAGCAGTTTAAGGGGTTCCTACGAGCAGTACTTC	CASSLRGSYEQYF
.	TRBV4-1	TRBJ2-1	TRBD2	TGCGCCAGCAGCCAAGCAGGATGGGAGGGATGGGGTAGCTCCTACAATGAGCAGTTCTTC	CASSQAGWEGWGSSYNEQFF
.	TRBV19	TRBJ2-2	.	TGTGCCAGTAGTATAGGGGGGCTCCCCCCCGGGGAGCTGTTTTTT	CASSIGGLPPGELFF
once	TRBV5-4	TRBJ2-3	TRBD2	TGTGCCAGCAGCTTTTTTTCTGCGGGGGGTCATAGCACAGATACGCAGTATTTT	CASSFFSAGGHSTDTQYF
.	TRBV4-1	TRBJ2-5	TRBD1	TGCGCCAGCAGCCCTCTGGACAGGGGGCCCCAAGAGACCCAGTACTTC	CASSPLDRGPQETQYF
.	TRBV10-3	TRBJ1-2	TRBD1	TGTGCCATCAGTGGTCCTGAGACAGGGATCTATGGCTACACCTTC	CAISGPETGIYGYTF
.	TRBV5-1	TRBJ1-4	.	TGCGCCAGCAGCTCCCCTGCAACTAATGAAAAACTGTTTTTT	CASSSPATNEKLFF
.	TRBV2	TRBJ1-1	.	TGTGCCAGCATCCCGACGGGCCAGGGCACTGAAGCTTTCTTT	CASIPTGQGTEAFF
.	TRBV28	TRBJ1-5	.	TGTGCCAGCCTTCTGTGGTCAGGGAGGCCCCATCAGCCCCAGCATTTT	CASLLWSGRPHQPQHF
.	TRBV28	TRBJ2-7	.	TGTGCCAGCAGTTTCTTTAGGGACACGCGCTACGAGCAGTACTTC	CASSFFRDTRYEQYF
few	TRBV19	TRBJ1-6	.	TGTGCCAGTAGTGCCGGGATCTCCAATTCACCCCTCCACTTT	CASSAGISNSPLHF
.	TRBV4-1	TRBJ2-2	TRBD2	TGCGCCAGCAGCCCCAGCGGGAGGGCCAACACCGGGGAGCTGTTTTTT	CASSPSGRANTGELFF
.	TRBV6-6	TRBJ1-2	TRBD1	TGTGCCAGCCATCGACAGGGGGCGCGTGGCTACACCTTC	CASHRQGARGYTF
.	TRBV28	TRBJ1-1	.	TGTGCCAGCAGTTTATTCCCCAAGAACACTGAAGCTTTCTTT	CASSLFPKNTEAFF
.	TRBV5-1	TRBJ2-5	TRBD2	TGCGCCAGCAGCTTGAGGGTAGCGGGAAGTTTAGAGACCCAGTACTTC	CASSLRVAGSLETQYF
.	TRBV28	TRBJ1-5	.	TGTGCCAGCAGTTTATTGCGGGGGCTCAAAGAAAATCAGCCCCAGCATTTT	CASSLLRGLKENQPQHF
.	TRBV9	TRBJ2-7	TRBD1	TGTGCCAGCAGCGTAGACAGGGGATACGAGCAGTACTTC	CASSVDRGYEQYF
.	TRBV7-8	TRBJ1-1	.	TGTGCCAGCAGCTTATTTCCGGTGAACACTGAAGCTTTCTTT	CASSLFPVNTEAFF
.	TRBV28	TRBJ1-2	TRBD1	TGTGCCAGCAGTCGGGCCCGGGACAGGGTTTTTGGCTACACCTTC	CASSRARDRVFGYTF
.	TRBV30	TRBJ2-4	TRBD2	TGTGCCTGGAGTGTAAACCGAGGGACTAGCGGGAGAGACATTCAGTACTTC	CAWSVNRGTSGRDIQYF
once	TRBV6-1	TRBJ1-5	.	TGTGCCAGCAGTGAAGCGTTGTATAGCAATCAGCCCCAGCATTTT	CASSEALYSNQPQHF
.	TRBV10-3	TRBJ2-7	TRBD2	TGTGCCATCAGTGTTGGGGGGACTAGCGGGGCCTACGAGCAGTACTTC	CAISVGGTSGAYEQYF
.	TRBV5-8	TRBJ1-6	TRBD1	TGTGCCAGCAGCCAACCGGGACAGGGGGCAAGCTCCTATAATTCACCCCTCCACTTT	CASSQPGQGASSYNSPLHF
.	TRBV7-2	TRBJ2-7	TRBD1	TGTGCCAGCAGCTTAACAGGGGGCCTCGGCGAGCAGTACTTC	CASSLTGGLGEQYF